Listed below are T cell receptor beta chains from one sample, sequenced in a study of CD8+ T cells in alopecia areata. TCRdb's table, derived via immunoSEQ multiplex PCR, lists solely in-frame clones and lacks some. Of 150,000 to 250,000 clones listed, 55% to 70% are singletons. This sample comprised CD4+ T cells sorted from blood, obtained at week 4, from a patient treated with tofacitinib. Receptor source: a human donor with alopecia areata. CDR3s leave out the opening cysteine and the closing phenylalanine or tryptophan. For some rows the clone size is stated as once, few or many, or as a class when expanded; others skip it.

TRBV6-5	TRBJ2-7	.	ASTRDLGSEQY
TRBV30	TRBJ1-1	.	AWSVPLQLQGHEAF
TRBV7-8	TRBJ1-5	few	ASSRWTNQPQH
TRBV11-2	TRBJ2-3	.	ASSPQTGHTDTQY
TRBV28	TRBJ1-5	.	ASTRDGGNQPQH
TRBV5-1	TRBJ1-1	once	ASSPLDRNTEAF
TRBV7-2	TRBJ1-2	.	ASSPQQGANYGYT
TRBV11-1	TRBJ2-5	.	ASSSPTQGETQY
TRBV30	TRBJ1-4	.	AWSPPPGQGARLREKLF
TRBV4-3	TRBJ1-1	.	ASSQEMPLIQGAF
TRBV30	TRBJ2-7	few	AWSRRGGSYEQY
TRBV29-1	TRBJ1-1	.	SAGTGDTEAF
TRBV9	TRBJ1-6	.	ASSERDLSSPLH
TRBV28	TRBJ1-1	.	ASSLLRDRTTEAF
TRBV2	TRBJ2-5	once	ASSGTAQETQY
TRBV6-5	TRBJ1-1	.	ASRPAQGTNTEAF
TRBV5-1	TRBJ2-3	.	ASSLAVGASFDDTQY
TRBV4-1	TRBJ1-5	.	ASSHLVGELYQPQH
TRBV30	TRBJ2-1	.	AWSGGGNEQF